This T cell receptor (beta chain) was obtained from a study of cytomegalovirus exposure and HLA in healthy donors (dated by TCRdb to the late 2010s). In the study overall: An earlier analysis of several hundred of the donors reported approximately 260 Gb of sequence data and around 110 million unique TCR beta sequences obtained from roughly 170 million T cells. The genetic ancestry cluster associated with self-reported Caucasian donors included roughly 84% of the 300 to 450 genotyped donors. Typing coverage varied by locus: roughly 629-630 donors for A, B, C, DRB1 and DQB1; roughly 500 for DQA1; approximately 610 for DPA1; around 450 for DPB1. Using immunosequencing, the study profiled T cell repertoires from around 670 subjects and related those repertoires to cytomegalovirus serostatus. An earlier analysis of some 500 of the donors used high-throughput TCR beta sequencing to judge whether each TCR beta V gene segment behaved as functional or pseudogenic. A separate validation cohort of approximately 130 different subjects was used in addition to the approximately 700-subject first cohort. HLA typing covered class I and class II loci at four-digit resolution. Alongside the repertoire data, information on donor age, sex, ethnicity and CMV serostatus was compiled. Across around 400 genotyped donors of the cohort, an average of approximately 220,000 unique TCR beta nucleotide sequences per donor were sequenced, and 15% to 20% of those sequences were non-productive. To predict cytomegalovirus infection status, the study combined high-throughput TCR immunosequencing, statistical association of individual TCRs with disease status, and machine learning. Approximately 310 gigabases of sequencing data and tens of millions of unique TCR sequences were included in an early release covering roughly 600 HLA-typed donors. In a later analysis, previously published TCR beta repertoires from several hundred donors were re-analyzed and high-resolution HLA genotyping was added so that TCR occurrence patterns could be studied. The aim of the study was to test whether cataloging public T cell receptors could identify signatures of past pathogen exposure. A later genetic analysis used genome-wide SNP genotypes for about three fifths of the 666 donors, treating that subset as a discovery cohort. All discovery cohort repertoires had been generated on a single sequencing platform. About five DR-DQ haplotypes were handled as single units for association and clustering, since linkage in the cohort was strong. Rather than using new phenotypic data, the later analysis identified candidate immune exposures from TCR beta sequences and from how often those sequences occurred across donors.

CDR1 and CDR2 were assigned from the germline V gene (reference sequence) as WNHNN and SYGVQD. Measured from the cysteine to the phenylalanine, the CDR3 is 20 residues long. The retained sequence is limited to the CDR3, 60 bases, with the frame set at the first base. Clipping removes 8 bases from V and 6 bases from J, with 20 as the unmatched junction base count. Results and caveats for the whole study, not just this receptor: For the cohort, immune exposure information was limited to CMV serostatus. The sequencing pipeline was judged likely to have produced a cluster of highly shared sequence variants as a technical artifact. Roughly uniform sequencing depth across donors was assumed in presence/absence analyses, although this assumption may not hold. The study listed 164 TCR beta chains as associated with cytomegalovirus. Most TCR sequences were seen in very few donors, while some public TCRs were found in many individuals. A further reported finding was that TCR beta sequences accurately predicted the HLA-A and HLA-B alleles for most subjects in the first cohort. The earlier analysis of around 600 of the donors excluded roughly 17 rarely observed V segments, including chromosome 9 orphons, because counts were too low. An earlier analysis of approximately 540 of the donors showed that most TCR beta V segments appeared in productive rearrangements either about 90% or about 30% of the time, which broadly matched IMGT annotations. Because the 87-base-pair reads could not distinguish some IMGT-functional V segments, including TRBV6-2 and TRBV6-3, those segments were excluded. A later analysis reported that several top co-occurrence clusters appeared linked to parvovirus B19, influenza, CMV and Epstein-Barr virus. In a later analysis, HLA-associated TCR beta chains were found to be more clonally expanded and to have lower generation probabilities than equally common non-associated chains. The classifier was reported to diagnose cytomegalovirus status with high specificity and sensitivity in both the original cohort and the validation cohort. Specific HLA alleles were associated with 15,000 to 20,000 TCR beta sequences at a false discovery rate of 0.05 in a later analysis. Most CMV-associated TCR beta chains appeared to be HLA-restricted in a later analysis, and the HLA associations seemed to be driven largely by CMV exposure. A few of the identified cytomegalovirus-associated TCR beta chains were confirmed in vitro to be specific for cytomegalovirus antigens. The authors suggested that the approach could potentially be generalized to other disease states and immunological phenotypes. Compared with the approximately 670-donor mean, donors in an Asian-associated ancestry cluster had fewer N-insertions in productive TCRs, according to a later genetic analysis. When HLA alleles, especially DR and DQ, strongly co-occurred, TCR associations were difficult to assign to individual alleles. The cohort was sequenced for TCR beta chains only, and without alpha or paired-chain data the features that could be detected were limited. V-gene and J-gene trimming of TCR beta chains was associated with a missense DCLRE1C variant in a later genetic analysis, and the association was replicated in an independent cohort. In a later analysis, TCR association rates were found to vary across HLA loci, with the most associated TCRs seen for DRB1 alleles and the fewest for HLA-C alleles. Because HLA typing was unavailable for some donors at each locus, only the typed subset was used in association tests. Linkage disequilibrium might explain the correlated functional status among segregating V segments, but an unknown experimental factor could not be excluded.

In total, approximately 610 healthy bone marrow donors made up the cohort. All cohort members were sampled while nominally healthy, although unrecorded immune exposures were likely present. The donor tested CMV seropositive and was one of the 289 seropositive cohort members. A peripheral blood sample was provided by each donor, and peripheral blood mononuclear cells were used for TCR beta sequencing. The Qiagen DNeasy Blood Extraction Kit was used to extract genomic DNA from the blood cell samples. Concerning this clone: What this receptor recognizes is not known. Base qualities are not at hand, and no much larger clone is one base apart.

The receptor library was made with the immunoSEQ multiplex PCR assay. A mixture of 60 forward primers for TCR Vbeta segments and 13 reverse primers for TCR Jbeta segments was used in the multiplex PCR. The CDR3 region of rearranged TCR beta genes was amplified from genomic DNA with a multiplex PCR assay. Amplified TCR beta libraries were sequenced as 87-base-pair reads on the Illumina HiSeq System. The study's processing was this. A later analysis tallied some 79 million unique TCR beta chains across the roughly 610 repertoires, and around 12 million of those chains were shared by two or more donors. To remove PCR and sequencing errors, raw reads were error-corrected and collapsed into unique sequences using a nearest-neighbor algorithm that merged closely related sequences. Alignment of CDR3 sequences to IMGT reference sequences was used to assign V, D and J gene segments. For a sequence to be retained, a match of at least six nucleotides to both a V gene segment and a J gene segment was required. Rearrangements were called productive when the CDR3 lacked stop codons and stayed in frame with V and J; all others were non-productive. Following IMGT convention, CDR3 was defined as the stretch from the second conserved V-encoded cysteine to the conserved J-encoded phenylalanine. The earlier analysis of fewer than 750 of the donors excluded sequences that lacked an unambiguous match to a single V gene segment. In an earlier analysis of a few hundred of the donors, a V segment was called functional when productive rearrangements were above 56.7%, and segregating when the standard deviation between donors exceeded 5%. A statistical classification framework was built for diagnosing cytomegalovirus status from the catalog of TCR beta chain sequences. In a later analysis, V and J genes were assigned by comparing TCR nucleotide sequences against IMGT/GENE-DB human TR gene sequences. In a later analysis, CDR3 sequences and most-parsimonious VDJ recombination scenarios were assigned using the TCRdist pipeline. In a later analysis, each TCR beta chain was defined by its CDR3 amino acid sequence together with its V-gene family, and reads lacking a unique V-gene family were excluded. In a later analysis, 500 to 700 highly shared, low-generation-probability nucleotide sequences were removed to address suspected cross-contamination and a sequencing artifact. In a later analysis, a clonal expansion index for each public chain was calculated from normalized within-repertoire ranks of inferred template counts. In a later analysis, generation probabilities were computed using a VDJ recombination model fitted to out-of-frame rearrangements, and the results were checked against IGoR. A later analysis scored TCR-TCR, TCR-HLA and TCR-CMV co-occurrence with hypergeometric tests, applying a repertoire-size bias correction to TCR pairs. In a later analysis, false discovery rates were estimated by permuting HLA or CMV assignments 20 times. In a later analysis, co-occurring TCRs were grouped using DBSCAN, and TCRdist sequence similarity was added for clustering within HLA-allele-positive subsets. Repertoires with fewer than 30,000 or more than 120,000 public chains, plus five repertoires with anomalous nucleotide sharing, were excluded from co-occurrence clustering. TCRdb provides this immuneACCESS table in a form limited to in-frame rearrangements. Some clones are lacking; in checked studies, under half of them reflect an unresolved V gene, and why the rest are absent is not known. D and trimming come from the DNA, and the V and J calls and clone size come from that table. The sample table contains 95,000 to 110,000 clones; only one count was recorded for more than 75% of them. The ten biggest clones cover 9% to 12% of the sample.

Sequenced sample: PBMCs. In this chain, TRBV10-1 is recombined with TRBJ1-6, and TRBD1 matches 12 of the central bases. The TCR originated in a woman aged 18 to 35 in good health and CMV-seropositive. For the CDR3, the sequence is CASSFRNWDRGRGSNSPLHF. The DNA reads as follows: TGCGCCAGCTCCTTTCGCAATTGGGACAGGGGGCGAGGTAGTAATTCACCCCTCCACTTT.